The next 30 T cell receptor beta chains were all read from a single sample in a study of shared clonotypes between healthy human individuals. TCRdb's table, derived via immunoSEQ multiplex PCR, lists solely in-frame clones and lacks some. This sample has around 1.6 million clones; about 98% occur once, and the top ten carry roughly 0.45%. Input material: naive CD4+ T cells sorted from blood. Subset specified: CD45RA+ positively selected. The source of these receptors is a man aged 25 to 40 in good health.

This clone was detected once. The gene calls are TRBV30 and TRBJ2-3; D perhaps matches TRBD2 (6 bases). The V gene's germline CDR1 is GTSNPN and CDR2 SVGIG (reference sequence). The CDR3 spans 14 residues. V was clipped by 3 bases and J by 0 bases, with 10 bases between them. For the CDR3, the DNA is TGTGCCTGGAGCGGGGGTTTCAGCACAGATACGCAGTATTTT. Its translation is CAWSGGFSTDTQYF.

V is TRBV11-3 and J is TRBJ2-1; D perhaps matches TRBD2 (6 bases). The CDR3 consists of 17 residues. Germline CDR1 reads SGHNT; CDR2 reads YENEEA. V lost 0 bases and J lost 0, with 12 bases in between. CDR3 sequence reads: CASSLEAGPSSYNEQFF. CDR3 coding DNA: TGTGCCAGCAGCTTAGAGGCGGGACCAAGCTCCTACAATGAGCAGTTCTTC.

This chain connects TRBV28 to TRBJ2-3, with D possibly matching TRBD2 (6 bases). The germline V gene has CDR1 MDHEN and CDR2 SYDVKM. This CDR3 comprises 14 residues. The ends were cut back, 3 bases at V and 4 bases at J, with 11 bases in the middle. CDR3: CASSFGRGADTQYF. The CDR3 nucleotides read TGTGCCAGCAGTTTCGGGCGGGGAGCAGATACGCAGTATTTT.

The J gene is TRBJ1-4, the V gene TRBV9, with D hard to call. Germline V gene data show CDR1 as SGDLS and CDR2 as YYNGEE. The V end was cut by 3 bases, the J end by 3 bases, with 3 bases between. CDR3 length: 12 residues. The CDR3 DNA reads TGTGCCAGCAGCGGACCTAATGAAAAACTGTTTTTT. This sequence encodes CASSGPNEKLFF. Combining the CDR3 with reference TRBV9 and TRBJ1-4 gives the whole variable domain DSGVTQTPKHLITATGQRVTLRCSPRSGDLSVYWYQQSLDQGLQFLIQYYNGEERAKGNILERFSAQQFPDLHSELNLSSLELGDSALYFCASSGPNEKLFFGSGTQLSVL.

The chain recombines TRBV6-1 with TRBJ2-3, with D hard to call. The CDR3 is 13 residues long. Trimming took 7 bases from V and 2 from J, leaving 10 bases between them. Germline V CDR1 and CDR2: MNHNS, SASEGT. As DNA, the CDR3 is TGTGCCAGCAATTTCAGGCTCACAGATACGCAGTATTTT. As protein: CASNFRLTDTQYF.

V gene TRBV7-9 combines with J gene TRBJ2-1; the D gene could be TRBD1 or TRBD2 (5 bases each). V dropped 0 bases and J dropped 9 bases, with 12 bases sitting between them. CDR1 and CDR2 from the germline V gene are SEHNR and FQNEAQ (reference sequence). The CDR3 spans 14 residues. The CDR3 reads CASSLAAGAVEQFF. The CDR3 DNA reads as TGTGCCAGCAGCTTAGCAGCCGGGGCCGTTGAGCAGTTCTTC.

Concerning this clone itself: Different DNA sequences within this sample yield the same CDR3. The CDR3 coding sequence is TGTGCCTCCCGGGGGGGGAGCAATCAGCCCCAGCATTTT. This translates into CASRGGSNQPQHF. This chain uses TRBV2 with TRBJ1-5; weak D call: TRBD1 (5 bases). V lost 11 bases and J 1 base, leaving 12 bases between the germline ends. This CDR3 has 13 amino acids. The germline gives CDR1 SNHLY, CDR2 FYNNEI.

The V and J genes are TRBV28 and TRBJ2-7, with D possibly being TRBD1 (6 bases). CDR1 is MDHEN, CDR2 SYDVKM, per germline. The CDR3 totals 13 residues. V lost 8 bases to trimming and J lost 2 bases, with 13 bases between them. CDR3 coding DNA: TGTGCCAGCGGGCAGGGGTACCCCTACGAGCAGTACTTC. Protein sequence: CASGQGYPYEQYF.

The chain uses TRBV18 and TRBJ1-3; D gene uncertain. There are 13 residues in the CDR3. The V end was cut by 3 bases, the J end by 4 bases, with 7 bases between. Germline assignment: CDR1 KGHSH and CDR2 LQKENI. CDR3 coding DNA: TGTGCCAGCTCACCCGATGCCGGAAACACCATATATTTT. Its translation: CASSPDAGNTIYF.

The chain joins TRBV28 to TRBJ1-5; maybe TRBD1 (5 bases). This CDR3 comprises 12 residues. Germline V gives CDR1 MDHEN, CDR2 SYDVKM. The V and J ends lost 6 bases and 7 bases respectively, with 10 bases between them. CDR3 sequence (DNA): TGTGCCAGCAGGGGACCAAAACAGCCCCAGCATTTT. It encodes CASRGPKQPQHF.

The chain couples TRBV10-3 to TRBJ2-1; 8 nucleotides line up with TRBD2. Germline V gene lookup returns CDR1 ENHRY and CDR2 SYGVKD. This CDR3 has 17 residues. The V segment lost 7 bases and the J segment 6 bases; nucleotides outside the gene matches: 17. The CDR3 is CAIKGSGDSGNFNEQFF. The CDR3 region has the DNA TGTGCCATCAAAGGCTCCGGGGATAGCGGGAACTTCAATGAGCAGTTCTTC.

CDR3 coding DNA: TGTGCCAGCAGTCACGGCCCACTAGCGAGCACCGGGGAGCTGTTTTTT. Residues: CASSHGPLASTGELFF. The chain links TRBV6-4 to TRBJ2-2; 7 bases match TRBD2. This CDR3 comprises 16 residues. V lost 5 bases and J lost 4; bases outside the gene matches: 10. Germline V CDR1 and CDR2: MRHNA, SNTAGT.

In regard to this clone: The same CDR3 arises from other DNA sequences in this sample as well. V usage is TRBV5-1 and J usage is TRBJ1-4; D remains unclear. CDR3 length equals 14 residues. Germline lookup yields CDR1 SGHRS and CDR2 YFSETQ. Trimming removed 0 bases from V and 3 bases from J, with 6 bases in between. For the CDR3, the DNA is TGCGCCAGCAGCTTGGGGGCGGCTAATGAAAAACTGTTTTTT. Its protein product is CASSLGAANEKLFF.

This chain links TRBV10-1 with TRBJ2-7, with 8 bases fitting TRBD1. The CDR3 length is 14 residues. Germline CDR1 reads WNHNN; CDR2 reads SYGVQD (reference sequence). V gave up 3 bases and J gave up 3 bases; unmatched junction bases: 4. As DNA, the CDR3 is TGCGCCAGCAGTGAAGGACAGGGACACTACGAGCAGTACTTC. This translates into CASSEGQGHYEQYF.

This rearrangement joins TRBV28 to TRBJ1-1; D gene uncertain. V lost 7 bases, J lost 0 bases, and 6 bases lay in between. From germline, CDR1 is MDHEN and CDR2 SYDVKM. This CDR3 contains 12 residues. The CDR3: CASKQLNTEAFF. CDR3 nucleotides: TGTGCCAGCAAACAGCTGAACACTGAAGCTTTCTTT.

The chain has TRBV2 and TRBJ2-7, with D hard to call. The CDR3 is made up of 14 amino acids. The V gene's germline CDR1 is SNHLY and CDR2 FYNNEI. V was pared by 1 base and J by 2 bases, with 9 bases between. CDR3 protein: CASSEGGTPYEQYF. The CDR3 region has the DNA TGTGCCAGCAGTGAAGGGGGAACACCCTACGAGCAGTACTTC.

V is TRBV5-4 and J is TRBJ2-1; D is possibly TRBD2 (5 bases). Germline CDR1 and CDR2: SGHNT and YYREEE (reference sequence). V dropped 0 bases and J dropped 7 bases, with 8 bases sitting between them. The length of the CDR3 is 13 residues. The CDR3 bases are TGTGCCAGCAGCTTGGGGGAGAGAAATGAGCAGTTCTTC. Amino acid sequence: CASSLGERNEQFF.

The rearrangement uses TRBV7-8 and TRBJ2-1; 7 bases fit TRBD1. Per the germline V gene, CDR1 is SGHVS and CDR2 is FQNEAQ. The CDR3 loop spans 14 amino acids. Trimming at V came to 1 base and at J to 6 bases, leaving 3 bases not matched to a gene. Written as DNA, the CDR3 is TGTGCCAGCAGCTTAGAGGGGGCGCGCAATGAGCAGTTCTTC. It translates to CASSLEGARNEQFF.

V is TRBV19 and J is TRBJ2-3; D possibly corresponds to TRBD2 (6 bases). This CDR3 contains 13 residues. The germline gives CDR1 LNHDA, CDR2 SQIVND (reference sequence). V was pared by 5 bases and J by 4 bases, with 10 bases between. The CDR3 region is CASSYASADTQYF. CDR3 sequence (DNA): TGTGCCAGTAGTTACGCTAGCGCAGATACGCAGTATTTT.

This rearrangement joins TRBV13 to TRBJ2-7, with TRBD2 as a possible D gene (7 bases). In germline, CDR1 is PRHDT, CDR2 FYEKMQ (reference sequence). Trimming removed 6 bases from V and 7 bases from J, with 19 bases in between. The CDR3 loop spans 14 amino acids. In nucleotides, the CDR3 is TGTGCCAGCAGTAGGTGGGGGGGCCGAAGGGAGCAGTACTTC. This encodes CASSRWGGRREQYF.

The DNA of the CDR3 is TGTGCCAGCTCACCGATGTCCTTCAGCTACACCTTC. Translated, it gives CASSPMSFSYTF. The chain has TRBV18 and TRBJ1-2; D not resolved. The CDR3 length is 12 residues. Germline CDR1 is KGHSH and CDR2 is LQKENI. V was cut by 3 bases and J by 9 bases, with 11 bases left in between.

This rearrangement joins TRBV11-2 to TRBJ2-7; 7 bases fit TRBD2. CDR1 is SGHAT, CDR2 FQNNGV, per germline. V lost 1 base and J lost 5; bases outside the gene matches: 14. The CDR3 is 17 amino acids. CDR3 DNA: TGTGCCAGCAGCTTAGTTTTTTTAGCGGGTTTTTCCAACGAGCAGTACTTC. Residues: CASSLVFLAGFSNEQYF.

The gene calls are TRBV2 and TRBJ2-5; a possible D gene is TRBD1 (6 bases). Germline V lookup: CDR1 SNHLY, CDR2 FYNNEI. Trimming took off 7 bases at V and 0 bases at J, with 9 bases between the two ends. The CDR3 is 13 residues long. The CDR3: CASTGTHQETQYF. In DNA, the CDR3 is TGTGCCAGCACCGGGACACACCAAGAGACCCAGTACTTC. Using reference TRBV2 and TRBJ2-5 for the parts outside the CDR3, the full variable domain is EPEVTQTPSHQVTQMGQEVILRCVPISNHLYFYWYRQILGQKVEFLVSFYNNEISEKSEIFDDQFSVERPDGSNFTLKIRSTKLEDSAMYFCASTGTHQETQYFGPGTRLLVL.

V is TRBV28 and J is TRBJ2-1; 9 positions agree with TRBD2. Germline loops: CDR1 MDHEN, CDR2 SYDVKM. The CDR3 spans 16 residues. V lost 3 bases and J lost 4; bases outside the gene matches: 7. CDR3 sequence (DNA): TGTGCCAGCAGTTTCGTGGCGGGAGGGAAATACAATGAGCAGTTCTTC. This sequence encodes CASSFVAGGKYNEQFF. The complete variable domain, with remaining parts taken from reference TRBV28 and TRBJ2-1, reads DVKVTQSSRYLVKRTGEKVFLECVQDMDHENMFWYRQDPGLGLRLIYFSYDVKMKEKGDIPEGYSVSREKKERFSLILESASTNQTSMYLCASSFVAGGKYNEQFFGPGTRLTVL.

V usage is TRBV7-2 and J usage is TRBJ1-2; D is uncertain. Trimming shortened V by 8 bases and J by 2 bases, and 15 bases separated the two germline ends. CDR3 length equals 14 residues. CDR1 and CDR2 from the germline V gene are SGHTA and FQGNSA. Here the CDR3 reads CASFLPAANYGYTF. The CDR3 DNA is TGTGCCAGCTTTCTCCCGGCCGCCAACTATGGCTACACCTTC.

The rearrangement links TRBV29-1 to TRBJ2-7; 7 nucleotides match TRBD1. V shed 0 bases and J 5 bases; nucleotides not matched to a gene: 10. Germline CDR1 reads SQVTM; CDR2 reads ANQGSEA. The CDR3 is made up of 15 amino acids. The CDR3 coding sequence is TGCAGCGTTGAAGAGCGCTTGACAGGGAACCACGAGCAGTACTTC. Protein product: CSVEERLTGNHEQYF.

The V gene is TRBV9, the J gene TRBJ2-1; 13 bases map to TRBD2. Trimming at V came to 4 bases and at J to 7 bases, leaving 8 bases not matched to a gene. The germline CDR1 and CDR2 sequences are SGDLS and YYNGEE. The CDR3 length is 16 residues. The CDR3 here is CASSSLGGLAGNEQFF. The CDR3 DNA is TGTGCCAGCAGCTCCCTGGGGGGACTAGCGGGAAATGAGCAGTTCTTC.

The chain carries TRBV19 and TRBJ1-5; tentative D call: TRBD1 (5 bases). Germline loops: CDR1 LNHDA, CDR2 SQIVND (reference sequence). There are 15 residues in the CDR3. V gave up 6 bases and J gave up 6 bases, with 18 bases separating them. DNA of the CDR3: TGTGCCAGTAGGAGGGATTACGGGGGGGGTCAGCCCCAGCATTTT. This gives the protein CASRRDYGGGQPQHF. The full variable domain, rest sourced from reference TRBV19 and TRBJ1-5, is DGGITQSPKYLFRKEGQNVTLSCEQNLNHDAMYWYRQDPGQGLRLIYYSQIVNDFQKGDIAEGYSVSREKKESFPLTVTSAQKNPTAFYLCASRRDYGGGQPQHFGDGTRLSIL.

This chain joins TRBV29-1 and TRBJ2-5; possibly TRBD2 for D (6 bases). The CDR3 runs 16 residues. V shed 6 bases and J shed 2 bases, with 22 bases lying between them. Germline V CDR1 and CDR2: SQVTM, ANQGSEA. The CDR3: CSVGPGGGGLQETQYF. The CDR3 coding sequence is TGCAGCGTCGGCCCCGGGGGTGGGGGTTTACAAGAGACCCAGTACTTC. The full variable domain, with the rest looked up from reference TRBV29-1 and TRBJ2-5, is SAVISQKPSRDICQRGTSLTIQCQVDSQVTMMFWYRQQPGQSLTLIATANQGSEATYESGFVIDKFPISRPNLTFSTLTVSNMSPEDSSIYLCSVGPGGGGLQETQYFGPGTRLLVL.

The rearrangement joins TRBV7-3 to TRBJ2-1; 7 bases match TRBD2. The germline V gene encodes CDR1 SGHTA and CDR2 FQGTGA. The CDR3 is made up of 15 amino acids. The V and J ends lost 2 bases and 2 bases, in that order; junction bases with no gene match: 3. Here the CDR3 reads CASSLEAGAYNEQFF. The CDR3 region has the DNA TGTGCCAGCAGCTTAGAGGCGGGAGCCTACAATGAGCAGTTCTTC.